These 3 T cell receptor beta chains came from one sample sequenced in a study of metastatic and nonmetastatic thyroid tumors. TCRdb re-called the PCR reads via MiXCR. The repertoire holds about 93,000 clones, approximately 11% seen once, with around 11% in the top ten. No patient received treatment before thyroid surgery. The sequencing input was blood. These receptors were obtained from a female donor with papillary thyroid cancer or a benign thyroid nodule (not recorded which). Some clones in this sample may be carry-over from other donors' samples.

The chain links TRBV7-8 to TRBJ1-1; TRBD1 is a possible D gene (5 bases). The V end was cut by 3 bases, the J end by 7 bases, with 15 bases between. The CDR3 is 14 residues long. From germline, CDR1 is SGHVS and CDR2 FQNEAQ. CDR3: CASSFSGGADEAFF. CDR3 coding DNA: TGTGCCAGCAGCTTCAGCGGAGGGGCAGATGAAGCTTTCTTT.

This clone was counted ten times or more. The rearrangement uses TRBV6-1 and TRBJ2-7, with D hard to call. There are 15 residues in the CDR3. Germline assignment: CDR1 MNHNS and CDR2 SASEGT. V was shortened by 5 bases and J by 4 bases, with 18 bases between the two germline ends. The CDR3 loop reads CASSSPRQSQYEQYF. The CDR3 region has the DNA TGTGCCAGCAGTTCCCCCCGGCAGAGTCAATACGAGCAGTACTTC.

Many counts were recorded for this clone. V usage is TRBV19 and J usage is TRBJ1-2; D remains unclear. The germline V and J ends were trimmed by 1 base and 3 bases, with 9 bases remaining between them. Germline V gives CDR1 LNHDA, CDR2 SQIVND (reference sequence). The CDR3 runs to 14 residues. The CDR3 nucleotides read TGTGCCAGTAGTATAGCCGGCGGCTACTATGGCTACACCTTC. Translating gives CASSIAGGYYGYTF.